These 5 T cell receptor beta chains were sequenced from one sample in a study of coeliac disease. Profiling relied on immunoSEQ multiplex PCR, and the TCRdb table lists in-frame clones only, not all of them. The table lists fewer than 6,000 clones, roughly 74% of them singletons, with approximately 4.6% in the top ten. Sequencing used lamina propria lymphocytes from the gut. The receptors were gathered from a woman aged 18-29 years with active celiac disease.

This chain connects TRBV19 to TRBJ2-3; 10 bases are a match to TRBD2. This CDR3 contains 14 residues. Per germline, CDR1 LNHDA and CDR2 SQIVND (reference sequence). J was trimmed by 7 bases and V by 3 bases; bases with no gene match: 4. The CDR3 nucleotides are TGTGCCAGTAGTATGGCTAGCGGGAGCAATACGCAGTATTTT. It is translated as CASSMASGSNTQYF.

This chain uses TRBV6-4 with TRBJ1-3; 7 bases match TRBD1. The CDR3 is 17 amino acids. In germline, CDR1 is MRHNA, CDR2 SNTAGT. Losses at the gene ends were 5 bases for V and 0 bases for J; bases not matched to a gene: 10. The CDR3 DNA sequence: TGTGCCAGCAGTAACCCGACAGGGCTCAGCTCTGGAAACACCATATATTTT. Translation: CASSNPTGLSSGNTIYF.

The chain links TRBV29-1 to TRBJ1-1; possible D gene TRBD1, 6 bases. Germline loops: CDR1 SQVTM, CDR2 ANQGSEA. Trimming took off 7 bases at V and 1 base at J, with 13 bases between the two ends. The CDR3 spans 13 residues. The CDR3 loop reads CSASQGTNTEAFF. In DNA form, the CDR3 reads TGCAGCGCCAGCCAGGGGACGAACACTGAAGCTTTCTTT.

J is TRBJ2-2 and V is TRBV5-1; 10 nucleotides align to TRBD2. CDR1 is SGHRS and CDR2 is YFSETQ in the germline V gene. Trimming took 2 bases from V and 6 from J; bases not matched to a gene: 19. This CDR3 is built from 20 residues. The chain's CDR3 is CASSFPGEIRSGREAGELFF. The CDR3 nucleotides read TGCGCCAGCAGCTTTCCGGGCGAGATTCGAAGCGGGAGGGAAGCCGGGGAGCTGTTTTTT. Full variable domain (outside the CDR3, taken from reference TRBV5-1 and TRBJ2-2): KAGVTQTPRYLIKTRGQQVTLSCSPISGHRSVSWYQQTPGQGLQFLFEYFSETQRNKGNFPGRFSGRQFSNSRSEMNVSTLELGDSALYLCASSFPGEIRSGREAGELFFGEGSRLTVL.

The chain uses TRBV28 and TRBJ2-1, with 16 bases lining up with TRBD2. Per the germline V gene, CDR1 is MDHEN and CDR2 is SYDVKM. The CDR3 covers 17 residues. With V trimmed by 7 bases and J by 7 bases, 10 bases remained unmatched. DNA for the CDR3: TGTGCCAGCAATCTAGGGACTAGCGGGAGGGCCACGAATGAGCAGTTCTTC. Amino acid sequence: CASNLGTSGRATNEQFF.